The TCR beta chain under discussion was sequenced for a study of blood T cell repertoires in COVID-19. Study background: Researchers got acute and convalescent COVID-19 samples from the United States, Italy and Spain.

The CDR3 consists of 15 residues. V gave up 2 bases and J gave up 2 bases, with 12 bases separating them. Per the germline V gene, CDR1 is LNHDA and CDR2 is SQIVND (reference sequence). The study assigned cohorts using participant-reported clinical history. Here immunoSEQ multiplex PCR was the method, and the copy in TCRdb shows in-frame clones only, minus some. The sample has more than 300,000 clones; 70% to 90% are singletons. The sequence came from a man aged 25-40 years who had recovered from COVID-19. Sequenced input: PBMCs or T cells enriched from blood (not recorded which). The chain recombines TRBV19 with TRBJ1-1; D is undetermined. The CDR3 loop reads CASSIYGGRNTEAFF. DNA of the CDR3: TGTGCCAGTAGTATATACGGAGGGAGAAACACTGAAGCTTTCTTT.